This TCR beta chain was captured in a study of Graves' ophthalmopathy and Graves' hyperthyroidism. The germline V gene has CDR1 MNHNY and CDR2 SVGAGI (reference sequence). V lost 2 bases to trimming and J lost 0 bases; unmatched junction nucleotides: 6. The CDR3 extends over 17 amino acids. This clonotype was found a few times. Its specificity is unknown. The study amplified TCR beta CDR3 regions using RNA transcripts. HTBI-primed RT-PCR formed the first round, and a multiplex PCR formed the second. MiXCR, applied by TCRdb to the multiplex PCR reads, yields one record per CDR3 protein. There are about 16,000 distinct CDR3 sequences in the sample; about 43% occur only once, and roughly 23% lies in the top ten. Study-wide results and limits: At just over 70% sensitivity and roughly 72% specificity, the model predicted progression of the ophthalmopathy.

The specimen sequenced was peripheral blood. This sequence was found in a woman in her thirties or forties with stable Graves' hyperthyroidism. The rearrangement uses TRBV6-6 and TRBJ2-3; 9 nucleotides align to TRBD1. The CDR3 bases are TGTGCCAGCAGTTACGAAACGGGACAGGGTAGCACAGATACGCAGTATTTT. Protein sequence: CASSYETGQGSTDTQYF.